This TCR beta chain appears in the sequencing data of a study of beta chain features in type 1 diabetes. Notes on the study in general: All four CD4+ subsets of Type 1 diabetes patients contained TCRB CDR3s that were moderately but significantly shorter. At VDJ recombination sites, type 1 diabetes patients had fewer insertions and more deleted nucleotides.

This CDR3 has 15 residues. Losses at the gene ends were 2 bases for V and 8 bases for J; bases not matched to a gene: 11. CDR1 SGHTA and CDR2 FQGTGA come from the germline V gene. Sorting of CD4+ naive, central memory, regulatory and stem cell-like memory cells was performed via CD45RO/CCR7/CD25/CD127/CD95/CD27. The isolated RNA, all of it, was reverse transcribed, so expressed TCRB transcripts were what got sequenced. Some clones are missing from TCRdb's copy, which holds only in-frame ones; the method was immunoSEQ multiplex PCR. The profile shows some 370,000 clones, 8.5% to 10% of them singletons. This clone was picked up a small number of times. Antigen: not known.

The chain recombines TRBV7-3 with TRBJ1-2, with 7 bases fitting TRBD1. Sequencing was done on a sample of central memory CD4+ T cells from blood. The receptor's source is a man aged 30-40 years with type 1 diabetes. The CDR3 protein is CASSLETGRSYGYTF. CDR3 DNA: TGTGCCAGCAGCTTAGAGACAGGGAGATCGTACGGCTACACCTTC.